This T cell receptor beta chain was obtained from a study of shared clonotypes between healthy human individuals (dated by TCRdb to 2018 to 2021). About the full investigation: The cohort comprised a couple of women and a few men aged 18 to 49 years. For each donor, three plates each were used for CD4 naive and CD4 memory, two plates were used for CD8 naive, and one plate was used for CD8 memory. To estimate repertoire size and how much clonotypes are shared between individuals, the study performed deep sequencing of blood TCR repertoires from 4 to 6 healthy adults. To increase sequencing depth and limit assay-specific biases, TCR repertoire library preparation and sequencing were carried out by different laboratories using diverse techniques. Leukapheresis yielded between about 0.85 and 10 billion PBMCs per donor. The full study reports these points: Naive subsets generally had larger estimated clonotype richness than memory subsets. Pairwise subsampling indicated that sequencing depth was expected to affect the degree of clonotype sharing among donors. When a handful of donors were compared, the shared fraction of clonotypes was around 5% for naive CD4, over 3% for naive CD8, more than 2% for memory CD4, and less than 0.5% for memory CD8. Higher generation probabilities were observed for clonotypes shared by all four sorted-subset donors than for non-shared clonotypes. Because the study included only a small number of donors, the genetic and exposure-history diversity represented was limited. Incomplete sequencing was indicated by rarefaction of sorted-subset datasets, despite the large sequencing depth. Only blood was sampled, and tissue TCR repertoires likely differ from those in blood.

From a lookup of the germline V gene, CDR1 and CDR2 are SGDLS and YYNGEE. The CDR3 starts with the cysteine, ends with the phenylalanine, and has 16 residues. The kept DNA is CDR3 alone, 48 bases in frame from the first base. V and J are trimmed by 0 bases and 4 bases, and the gene matches miss 4 bases of the junction. Using the deep immunoSEQ assay, TCR CDR3 regions were amplified from genomic DNA by multiplex PCR. Extracted genomic DNA from each cell subset was spread evenly across all wells of several immunoSEQ 96-well plates, with each plate serving as a replicate. Each replicate PCR for sorted subsets received about 220 ng genomic DNA, equal to roughly 30,000 T cell genomes. Purified libraries were measured with a Qubit 3.0 fluorometer, size-checked on a Bioanalyzer 2100, and measured again with the KAPA Library Quantification kit. Every immunoSEQ 96-well plate was sequenced on a separate single-read 150-cycle Illumina NextSeq 550 flow cell. As for how the authors treated the data: Because only junctional sequences without quality scores were contained in the immunoSEQ output, filtering matching that applied to full-length reads could not be performed. Sequences were annotated with PyIR, a Python wrapper for IgBLAST v1.9, and V/J genes and CDR3 were assigned using IMGT germline references. Reads with weak V/J assignments (E-value above 1e-6), missing CDR3, stop codons, out-of-frame junctions, or ambiguous translated residues were removed. A V3J clonotype was defined by an identical inferred V gene, J gene, and CDR3 amino acid sequence. To compute the percentage overlap between repertoires, the number of shared unique clonotypes was divided by the size of the smaller repertoire. Three approaches were used to assess repertoire richness: RTK rarefaction, the Chao1 estimator, and Recon v2.1 estimates of unobserved clonotypes. OLGA was used to compute generation probabilities for all TCRbeta clonotypes that the gDNA method yielded from several donors. TCRdb took over this immuneACCESS table, retaining in-frame rearrangements with V and J assigned. Such tables are incomplete; in checked studies, under half of the missing clones stem from an unresolved V gene, and the remainder is unexplained. For V, J and clone size, that table is used; D and trimming come from the DNA. Within this sample are approximately 980,000 clones, with 76% of them counted one time only. The top ten constitute approximately 1.5% of the sample.

On this clone: Its antigen is currently not known. Nothing much larger sits one base from this clone, and base qualities are not available.

Donors were healthy HIV-negative adults with no recently reported acute infections or vaccinations. All donors were Caucasian adults living in Nashville, Tennessee, USA. CD4+ T cells were enriched by magnetic negative selection; naive cells were then positively selected on CD45RA, and the negative fraction formed the memory subset. Blood was obtained by leukapheresis, after which PBMCs were separated by Ficoll-Histopaque density gradient centrifugation and cryopreserved in liquid nitrogen vapor phase. Analytical flow cytometry was used to check the purity and quantity of every magnetically sorted T cell population. Genomic DNA was isolated from every sorted fraction and measured by UV absorbance on a Nanodrop 2000c.

The V and J genes are TRBV9 and TRBJ2-6; TRBD1 fits 7 bases in the junction. The clonotype was recovered from a man aged 18-30 years in good health. The sequencing input was memory CD4+ T cells sorted from blood. In light of the paper, this sample's cell subset or site label describes: CD45RA-negative fraction. CDR3 region: CASSVGTGVGANVLTF. The DNA is TGTGCCAGCAGCGTAGGTACAGGGGTCGGGGCCAACGTCCTGACTTTC.